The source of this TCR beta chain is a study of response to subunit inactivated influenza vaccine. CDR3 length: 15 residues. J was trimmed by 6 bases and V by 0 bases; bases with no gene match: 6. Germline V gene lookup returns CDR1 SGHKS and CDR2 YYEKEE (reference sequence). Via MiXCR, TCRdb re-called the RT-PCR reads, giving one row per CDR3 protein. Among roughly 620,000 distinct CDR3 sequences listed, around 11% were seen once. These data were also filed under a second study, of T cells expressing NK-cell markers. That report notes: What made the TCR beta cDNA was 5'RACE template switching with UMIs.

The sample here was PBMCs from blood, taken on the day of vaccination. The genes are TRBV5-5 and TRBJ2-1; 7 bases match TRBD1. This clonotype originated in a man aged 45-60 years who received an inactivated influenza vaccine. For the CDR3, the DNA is TGTGCCAGCAGCTTGGCACAGGGGATAGGCAATGAGCAGTTCTTC. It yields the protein CASSLAQGIGNEQFF. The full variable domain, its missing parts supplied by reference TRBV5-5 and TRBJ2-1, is DAGVTQSPTHLIKTRGQQVTLRCSPISGHKSVSWYQQVLGQGPQFIFQYYEKEERGRGNFPDRFSARQFPNYSSELNVNALLLGDSALYLCASSLAQGIGNEQFFGPGTRLTVL.